This T cell receptor beta chain stems from a study of beta chain features in type 1 diabetes. Points from the study as a whole: Moderate but significant shortening of TCRB CDR3s was recorded in all four CD4+ subsets from Type 1 diabetes patients.

Purity of each sorted population was above 95%. This clone was observed a handful of times. The antigen is unknown. As every portion of the isolated RNA was reverse transcribed, the sequencing read expressed TCRB transcripts. Assay: immunoSEQ multiplex PCR; the TCRdb copy retains only in-frame clones and omits some. The sample contains 600,000 to 700,000 clones, around 12% of which appear only once. With 5 bases clipped from V and 3 bases from J, the junction kept 9 bases outside the gene matches. There are 15 residues in the CDR3. Germline assignment: CDR1 SGHTA and CDR2 FQGTGA. The genes are TRBV7-3 and TRBJ1-1; 7 positions match TRBD1. This TCR derives from a man aged 25 to 45 with type 1 diabetes. Sequencing was carried out using naive CD4+ T cells from blood. In DNA, the CDR3 is TGTGCCAGCAGCGCCGGGACAGAACCATACACTGAAGCTTTCTTT. Translating it yields CASSAGTEPYTEAFF.